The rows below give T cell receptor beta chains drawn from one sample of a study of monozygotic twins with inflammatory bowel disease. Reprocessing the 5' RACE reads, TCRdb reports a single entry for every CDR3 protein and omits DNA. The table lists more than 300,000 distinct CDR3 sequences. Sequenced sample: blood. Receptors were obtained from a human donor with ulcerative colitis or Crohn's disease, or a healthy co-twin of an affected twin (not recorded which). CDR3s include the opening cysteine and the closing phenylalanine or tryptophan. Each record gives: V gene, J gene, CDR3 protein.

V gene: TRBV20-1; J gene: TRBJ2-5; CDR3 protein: CSAPQKEEKETQYF
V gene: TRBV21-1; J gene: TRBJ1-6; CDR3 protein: CASSSGTETGSYNSPLHF
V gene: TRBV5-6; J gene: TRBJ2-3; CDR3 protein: CASSLAAVTDTQYF
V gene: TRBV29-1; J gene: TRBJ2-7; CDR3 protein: CSVRLGQGAYEQYF
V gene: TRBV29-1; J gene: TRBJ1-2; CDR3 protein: CSANRGGGYGYTF
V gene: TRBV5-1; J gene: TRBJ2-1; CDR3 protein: CASSWQVAGDVRGQYNEQFF
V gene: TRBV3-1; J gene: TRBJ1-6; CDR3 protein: CASSQGPGNSPLHF
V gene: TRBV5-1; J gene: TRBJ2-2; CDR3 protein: CASTQTGRIGELFF
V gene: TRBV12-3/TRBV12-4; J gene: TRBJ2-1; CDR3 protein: CASSLPGLNEQFF
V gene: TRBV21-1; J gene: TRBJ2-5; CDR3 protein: CASSPLEVGLAGGTQYF
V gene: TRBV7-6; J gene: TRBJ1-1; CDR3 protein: CASSLGARMEAFF
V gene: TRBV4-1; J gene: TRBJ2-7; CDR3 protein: CASSPRGGGRSYEQYF
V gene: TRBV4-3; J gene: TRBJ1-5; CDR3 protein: CASSQDRRQPQHF
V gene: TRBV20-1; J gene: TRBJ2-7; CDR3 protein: CSARAETSYEQYF
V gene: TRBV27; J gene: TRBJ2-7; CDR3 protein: CASSLSGGVQYYEQYF
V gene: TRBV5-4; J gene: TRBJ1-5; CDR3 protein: CASSLQGQPQHF
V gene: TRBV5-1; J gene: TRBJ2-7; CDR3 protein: CASSLSPPGYEQYF
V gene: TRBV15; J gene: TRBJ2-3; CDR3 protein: CATSRSRDRGNTQYF
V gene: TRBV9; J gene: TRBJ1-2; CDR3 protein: CASREGGDRVFGGYTF
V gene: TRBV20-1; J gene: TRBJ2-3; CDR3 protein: CSARARGARTDTQYF
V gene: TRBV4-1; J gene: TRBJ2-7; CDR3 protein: CASSQERGGPSYEQYF
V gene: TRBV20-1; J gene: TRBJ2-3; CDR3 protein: CSARATGITPRGTQYF